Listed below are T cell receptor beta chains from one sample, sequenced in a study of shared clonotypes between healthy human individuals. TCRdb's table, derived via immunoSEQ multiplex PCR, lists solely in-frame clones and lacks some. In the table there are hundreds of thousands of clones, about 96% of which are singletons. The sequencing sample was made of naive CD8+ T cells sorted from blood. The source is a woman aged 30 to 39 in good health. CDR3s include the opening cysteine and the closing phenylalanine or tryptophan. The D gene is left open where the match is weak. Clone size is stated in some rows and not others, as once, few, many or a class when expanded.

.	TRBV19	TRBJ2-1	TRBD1	TGTGCCAGTAGTATACAGGGACAGGGGTACAATGAGCAGTTCTTC	CASSIQGQGYNEQFF
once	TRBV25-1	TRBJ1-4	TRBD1	TGTGCCAGCGCAGTTTGGGGTATCGGACAGGGTGATGAAAAACTGTTTTTT	CASAVWGIGQGDEKLFF
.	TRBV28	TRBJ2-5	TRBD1	TGTGCCAGCAGCCAGACAGGGGGAGAGGAGACCCAGTACTTC	CASSQTGGEETQYF
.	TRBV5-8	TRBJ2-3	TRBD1	TGTGCCAGCAGCTCGGGACAGGGCACAGATACGCAGTATTTT	CASSSGQGTDTQYF
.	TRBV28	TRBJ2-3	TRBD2	TGTGCCTTCGCAACTAGCGGGAGTGGGGCCTACACAGATACGCAGTATTTT	CAFATSGSGAYTDTQYF
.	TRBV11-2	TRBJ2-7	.	TGTGCCAGCAGCTTAGATCCTGCGAAAACTTACGAGCAGTACTTC	CASSLDPAKTYEQYF
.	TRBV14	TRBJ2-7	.	TGTGCCAGCAGCCAGGACGGGACACGGAAAAGCTACGAGCAGTACTTC	CASSQDGTRKSYEQYF
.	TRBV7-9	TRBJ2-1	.	TGTGCCAGCAGCCCCCGCGTCGGAGAGTCCTCCTACAATGAGCAGTTCTTC	CASSPRVGESSYNEQFF
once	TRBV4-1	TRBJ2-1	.	TGCGCCAGCAGCATAACTACCCGGGACACATACAACAATGAGCAGTTCTTC	CASSITTRDTYNNEQFF
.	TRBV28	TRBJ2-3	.	TGTGCCAGCAGTGCCCTTGGCGGCAGAACCACAGATACGCAGTATTTT	CASSALGGRTTDTQYF
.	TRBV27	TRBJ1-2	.	TGTGCCAGCAGTTTCCAGGGTACGAACTATGGCTACACCTTC	CASSFQGTNYGYTF
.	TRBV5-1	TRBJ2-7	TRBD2	TGCGCCAGCAGCTTCAGCGGGAGATCCTACGAGCAGTACTTC	CASSFSGRSYEQYF
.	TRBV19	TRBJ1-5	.	TGTGCCAGTACCGGCTGGGGCAGCCCGTTAGCTCAGCCCCAGCATTTT	CASTGWGSPLAQPQHF
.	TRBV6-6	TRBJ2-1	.	TGTGCCACCCAAATTGGGGGCAATGAGCAGTTCTTC	CATQIGGNEQFF
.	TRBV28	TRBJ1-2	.	TGTGCCAGCAGTTTACACACAGCCGGGAGCTATGGCTACACCTTC	CASSLHTAGSYGYTF
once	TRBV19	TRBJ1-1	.	TGTGCCAGTAGTATAGACATCAAGAACACTGAAGCTTTCTTT	CASSIDIKNTEAFF